What follows is one T cell receptor (beta chain) and its context. Its antigen has not been determined. Base quality data are lacking; no much larger clone is found one base away. These data originate in a study of regulatory T cells in long-lasting Graves disease (dated by TCRdb to 2020 to 2022). Study-wide context: Persistent Graves' disease meant more than 5 years of antithyroid drug treatment with TSH receptor autoantibodies that stayed positive. A total of around 35 samples underwent TCR sequencing: about 13 from persistent and roughly 20 from newly diagnosed Graves' disease patients. On average, persistent Graves' disease patients in the clinical cohort had been on antithyroid drugs for about 10.3 years. The study took place in China and was registered as a clinical trial. Patients with persistent Graves' disease were compared with patients with newly diagnosed Graves' disease using TCR sequencing and RNA sequencing of peripheral blood.

The time point label of this sample denotes: persistent/refractory GD, antithyroid drugs over 5 years with positive TRAb. For both TCR sequencing and RNA sequencing, RNA was extracted from PBMCs in TRIzol. The diagnosis of Graves' disease was made according to American Thyroid Association guidelines. The patients came from an endocrinology department in Xi'an, China. Each patient gave 7.5 to 10 milliliters of peripheral blood, collected in an EDTA anticoagulant tube. Ficoll Paque Plus density gradient separation was used to isolate PBMCs, and no further T cell sorting was done. RNA quality was checked with an Agilent 2100 Bioanalyzer and agarose gel, and concentration with a NanoDrop 2000. What the authors observed across the whole study: Persistent patients shared more public clonotypes among themselves (approximately 2,500) than newly diagnosed patients did (about 1,000). Persistent disease showed preferential use of TRBV28, TRBJ1-2 and TRBJ2-5, whereas newly diagnosed disease favored TRBV20-1 and TRBJ2-1. The small sample size was acknowledged by the authors as a limitation that may reduce accuracy. Sequencing and analysis were limited to the TCR beta chain. Because the primary lesion, thyroid tissue, could not be accessed, the study looked at peripheral blood alone. Persistent Graves' disease patients showed lower TCR Shannon entropy and fewer highly expanded clones than newly diagnosed patients, suggesting clonal expansion.

Reading from cysteine to phenylalanine, the CDR3 counts 15 amino acids. The sequence is cut down to CDR3 DNA, 45 bases in frame from base 1. V loses 5 bases at its end and J loses 1 base; junction bases beyond the gene matches: 7. CDR1 and CDR2 are drawn from the germline V gene: MNHNS, SASEGT. Libraries were made using multiplex PCR. The sequencer was an Illumina HiSeq 4000. iRepertoire HTBI primers and Arm-PCR amplification of CDR3 regions were used to construct TCR beta libraries. Before sequencing, the PCR products underwent gel purification. The paper's processing steps were these. Across samples, some 62 TRBV and 14 TRBJ segments were identified and used for gene usage analysis of CDR3 amino acid clonotypes. Filtered high-quality paired reads were merged into contigs using COPE and FqMerger. Contigs were aligned with BLAST to IMGT TRBV, TRBD and TRBJ reference genes, and CDR3 was defined per IMGT. Any clonotype with a frequency above 0.1% was classified as a highly expanded clone. Shannon entropy was used to measure repertoire diversity, and the Gini coefficient was used to measure V-J evenness. A clonotype was considered public if more than one individual shared it. TCRdb passed the public sequencing reads through fastp at Q25 and MiXCR, retaining productive beta sequences. For every CDR3 protein sequence, its rows merge into one entry that carries the most common genes and DNA. The V and J calls shown here were made by TCRdb, not taken from the authors' results. The table for this sample lists about 470,000 distinct CDR3 sequences; around 21% of them were counted only once. Of the sample, approximately 8% falls within the top ten clones.

The source is a female donor with Graves disease. The sample consisted of peripheral blood mononuclear cells (PBMCs), taken when the disease was refractory, from a patient treated with antithyroid drugs. The sequence links TRBV6-1 to TRBJ1-2, and TRBD1 aligns with 7 junction nucleotides. The DNA reads as follows: TGTGCCAGCAGTCGACAGGGCGGGGGTAACTATGGCTACACCTTC. Translation gives CASSRQGGGNYGYTF.